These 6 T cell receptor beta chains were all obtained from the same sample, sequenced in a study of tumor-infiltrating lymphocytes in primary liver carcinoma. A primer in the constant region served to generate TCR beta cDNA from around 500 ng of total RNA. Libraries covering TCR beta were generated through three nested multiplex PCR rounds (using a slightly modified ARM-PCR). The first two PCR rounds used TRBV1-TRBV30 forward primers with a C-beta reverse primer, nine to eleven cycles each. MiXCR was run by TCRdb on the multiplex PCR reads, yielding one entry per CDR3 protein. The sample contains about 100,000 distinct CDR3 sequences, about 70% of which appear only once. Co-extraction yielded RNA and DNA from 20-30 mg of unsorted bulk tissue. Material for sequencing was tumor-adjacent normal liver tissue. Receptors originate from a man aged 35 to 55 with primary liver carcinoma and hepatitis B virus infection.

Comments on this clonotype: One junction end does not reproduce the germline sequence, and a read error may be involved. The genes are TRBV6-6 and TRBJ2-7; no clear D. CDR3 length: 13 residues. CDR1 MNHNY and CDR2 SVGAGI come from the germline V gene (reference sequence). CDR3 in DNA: TGTGCCAGCGGTCCCCGAGAGCCCCCCGGGCAGCACTTC. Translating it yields CASGPREPPGQHF.

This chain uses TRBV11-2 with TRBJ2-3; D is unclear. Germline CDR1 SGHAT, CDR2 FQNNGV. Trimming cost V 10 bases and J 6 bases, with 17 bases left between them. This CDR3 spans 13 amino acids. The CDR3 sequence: CANSLGRSDTQYF. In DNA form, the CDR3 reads TGTGCCAATAGCCTAGGAAGGAGTGATACGCAGTATTTT.

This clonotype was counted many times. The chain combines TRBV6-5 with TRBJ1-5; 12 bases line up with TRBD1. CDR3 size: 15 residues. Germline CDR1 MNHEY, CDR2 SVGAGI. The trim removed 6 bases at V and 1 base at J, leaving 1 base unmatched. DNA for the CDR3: TGTGCCAGCAGGGGACAGGGGGCGAGCAATCAGCCCCAGCATTTT. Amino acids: CASRGQGASNQPQHF.

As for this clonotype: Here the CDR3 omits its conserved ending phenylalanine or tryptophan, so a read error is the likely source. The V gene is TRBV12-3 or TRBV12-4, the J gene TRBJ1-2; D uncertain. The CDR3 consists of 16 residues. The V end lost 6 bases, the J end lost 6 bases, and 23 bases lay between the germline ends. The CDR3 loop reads CASSLPYNRCEDGYTL. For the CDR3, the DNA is TGTGCCAGCAGCTTACCCTACAACAGATGTGAGGATGGCTACACCCTC.

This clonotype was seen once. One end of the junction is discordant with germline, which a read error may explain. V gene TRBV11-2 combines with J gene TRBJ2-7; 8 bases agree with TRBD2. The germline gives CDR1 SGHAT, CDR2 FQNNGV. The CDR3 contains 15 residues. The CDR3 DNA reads TGTGCCAGCGGCTTGGTTTTAGCGGGATCTCTCGAGCAGTACTTC. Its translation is CASGLVLAGSLEQYF.

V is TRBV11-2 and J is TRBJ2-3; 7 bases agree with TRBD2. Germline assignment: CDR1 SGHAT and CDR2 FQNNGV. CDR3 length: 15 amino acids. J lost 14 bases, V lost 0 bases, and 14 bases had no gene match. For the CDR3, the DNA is TGTGCCAGCAGCTTAGAATGCGCAGGGCGGGGGAGTCTGTATTTT. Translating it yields CASSLECAGRGSLYF. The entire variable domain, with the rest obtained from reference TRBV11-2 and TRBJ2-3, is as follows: EAGVAQSPRYKIIEKRQSVAFWCNPISGHATLYWYQQILGQGPKLLIQFQNNGVVDDSQLPKDRFSAERLKGVDSTLKIQPAKLEDSAVYLCASSLECAGRGSLYFGPGTRLTVL.